The T cell receptor (beta chain) under discussion was sequenced for a study of breast tumors, draining lymph nodes, adjacent tissues. This clonotype has a count of ten or more. Germline V lookup: CDR1 SQVTM, CDR2 ANQGSEA. With V trimmed by 6 bases and J by 1 base, 7 bases remained unmatched. This CDR3 is built from 14 residues. TCRdb itself ran the multiplex PCR reads through MiXCR, one entry per CDR3 protein. The sample has 130,000 or so distinct CDR3 sequences; around 21% are singletons. Samples came from axillary lymph nodes draining the breast cancer. The TCR comes from a female donor with breast cancer. Some clones in this sample may be carry-over from other donors' samples. This chain links TRBV29-1 with TRBJ2-5, with TRBD1 matching over 8 bases. The sequenced material came from axillary lymph node tissue. In DNA form, the CDR3 reads TGCAGCGTCGCTGGACAGGGCGCCCAAGAGACCCAGTACTTC. Translated, it gives CSVAGQGAQETQYF.